The rows below give T cell receptor beta chains drawn from one sample of a study of Graves' ophthalmopathy and Graves' hyperthyroidism. TCRdb reprocessed the multiplex PCR reads with MiXCR, giving one entry per CDR3 protein. The table records some 360,000 distinct CDR3 sequences, roughly 15% of them present only once. Sequencing used peripheral blood. The receptor set was obtained from an adult woman with stable Graves' hyperthyroidism. Both conserved end residues are part of each CDR3. D genes are given only for firm matches. Clone size, where shown, is once, few, many, or a class for clones that have expanded.

clone_size	d_call	j_call	v_call	cdr3_nt	cdr3_aa
many	TRBD2	TRBJ2-2	TRBV14	TGTGCCAGCAGCTACGGACTAGCGGGCGCGAACACCGGGGAGCTGTTTTTT	CASSYGLAGANTGELFF
many	TRBD1	TRBJ1-5	TRBV12-3/TRBV12-4	TGTGCCAGCAGCCTAGACAGGGTTAATCAGCCCCAGCATTTT	CASSLDRVNQPQHF
many	NA	TRBJ2-3	TRBV11-1	TGTGCCAGCAGCTCCGGGACTGAGGAAAGCGGGGATACGCAGTATTTT	CASSSGTEESGDTQYF
many	NA	TRBJ1-3	TRBV6-5	TGTGCCAGCAGTTACTCGATAGGAAACACCATATATTTT	CASSYSIGNTIYF
NA	NA	TRBJ2-7	TRBV6-2/TRBV6-3	TGTGCCAGCAGTTCCCCTCGACTAGGAAGGTACGAGCAGTACTTC	CASSSPRLGRYEQYF
few	TRBD1	TRBJ2-7	TRBV12-3/TRBV12-4	TGTGCCAGCAGTCCGGGACAGGGGTCGAACGAGCAGTACTTC	CASSPGQGSNEQYF
many	TRBD2	TRBJ2-7	TRBV11-1	TGTGCCAGCAGCTTAGCTACGGGACTAGCGGACGTCTCCTACGAGCAGTACTTC	CASSLATGLADVSYEQYF
many	NA	TRBJ2-5	TRBV2	TGTGCCAGCAGTGATCGGACAGTACGACAAGAGACCCAGTACTTC	CASSDRTVRQETQYF
many	NA	TRBJ2-2	TRBV7-3	TGTGCCAGCAGCGGAAGCACCGGGGAGCTGTTTTTT	CASSGSTGELFF
many	TRBD1	TRBJ2-7	TRBV6-4	TGTGCCAGCAGCCACGGTCAGGGGACAGGGGGTCGAAGGGACTACGAGCAGTACTTC	CASSHGQGTGGRRDYEQYF
NA	NA	TRBJ2-7	TRBV28	TGTGCCAGCAGTGGGACCCCCGGGACACAGTACTTC	CASSGTPGTQYF
many	NA	TRBJ2-5	TRBV2	TGTGCCAGCAGTGATGGGGGGTTCCAAGAGACCCAGTACTTC	CASSDGGFQETQYF
many	TRBD1	TRBJ1-2	TRBV7-9	TGTGCCAGCAGCTTAGATGCAGGGGGCCCCTATGGCTACACCTTC	CASSLDAGGPYGYTF
few	NA	TRBJ2-1	TRBV27	TGTGCCAGCAGACCCCGTGGGACATTTTATAGCAATGAGCAGTTCTTC	CASRPRGTFYSNEQFF
NA	NA	TRBJ2-7	TRBV2	TGTGCCAGCAGTGATCGACTAGGTGATGAGCAGTACTTC	CASSDRLGDEQYF
many	TRBD1	TRBJ2-7	TRBV15	TGTGCCACCAGCATGATGGACAGGGAGTATGGCGAGCAGTACTTC	CATSMMDREYGEQYF
many	NA	TRBJ1-6	TRBV6-2/TRBV6-3	TGTGCCAGCAACCACATTTGGGGGACAAATTCACCCCTCCACTTT	CASNHIWGTNSPLHF
many	NA	TRBJ2-7	TRBV29-1	TGCAGCGTTGAGGCTCAGAACTACGAGCAGTACTTC	CSVEAQNYEQYF
NA	NA	TRBJ1-6	TRBV5-1	TGCGCCAGCAGAAGAGGTTTGAGAGATGGGTCCTATAATTCACCCCTCCACTTT	CASRRGLRDGSYNSPLHF
few	NA	TRBJ1-3	TRBV5-1	TGCGCCAGCAGCTCTCGTACTGGAAACACCATATATTTT	CASSSRTGNTIYF
NA	NA	TRBJ2-4	TRBV4-2	TGTGCCAGCAGCCAAGATCACCTAGGCGCACTAAACATTCAGTACTTC	CASSQDHLGALNIQYF
few	NA	TRBJ2-6	TRBV28	TGTGCCAGCAGTCCCGGAGGGGTTCCTGGGGCCAACGTCCTGACTTTC	CASSPGGVPGANVLTF
few	NA	TRBJ1-1	TRBV5-1	TGCGCCAGCAGCTCCCGGCCAGGGGTGAACACTGAAGCTTTCTTT	CASSSRPGVNTEAFF
NA	NA	TRBJ2-7	TRBV10-3	TGTGCCATCAGTGCTCAGCATACCGGCGAGCAGTACTTC	CAISAQHTGEQYF
many	NA	TRBJ1-1	TRBV30	TGTGCCTGGAGCACTGAAACTGAAGCTTTCTTT	CAWSTETEAFF
many	TRBD1	TRBJ1-1	TRBV6-1	TGTGCCAGCAGTGAAGCAAGGGGGCCCACTGAAGCTTTCTTT	CASSEARGPTEAFF
many	TRBD1	TRBJ1-5	TRBV19	TGTGCCAGTAGTATCCCGGGACAGGGTCCGGGCAATCAGCCCCAGCATTTT	CASSIPGQGPGNQPQHF
NA	TRBD1	TRBJ1-2	TRBV15	TGTGCCAGCAGGAGGGACAGCAACTATGGCTACACCTTC	CASRRDSNYGYTF
many	NA	TRBJ2-7	TRBV12-3/TRBV12-4	TGTGCCAGCACCTCGGGACGCCTCATCTACGAGCAGTACTTC	CASTSGRLIYEQYF
many	TRBD2	TRBJ2-2	TRBV19	TGTGCCAGTAGTATTTTAGGCGGGAGTAGTTCCGGGGAGCTGTTTTTT	CASSILGGSSSGELFF
NA	TRBD1	TRBJ1-3	TRBV4-3	TGCGCCAGCAGCCAAGGGGGACAGGTGACCAGCTCTGGAAACACCATATATTTT	CASSQGGQVTSSGNTIYF
many	TRBD2	TRBJ2-5	TRBV28	TGTGCCAGCAGTCCCGTAGGGGCTAGCGGTCAAGGTGGGGAGACCCAGTACTTC	CASSPVGASGQGGETQYF
many	NA	TRBJ1-5	TRBV2	TGTGCCAGCAGTGAACTAGGGGGTCGCAATCAGCCCCAGCATTTT	CASSELGGRNQPQHF
NA	TRBD2	TRBJ2-1	TRBV20-1	TGCAGTGCTTCAGTCCTTAGCGGGGAGGGGAATGAGCAGTTCTTC	CSASVLSGEGNEQFF
few	NA	TRBJ1-1	TRBV30	TGTGCAACAGCGATGGGGAGTAACACTGAAGCTTTCTTT	CATAMGSNTEAFF
many	TRBD1	TRBJ1-5	TRBV28	TGTGCCAGCAGTTTTGGGACAGGGCAAAATCAGCCCCAGCATTTT	CASSFGTGQNQPQHF
many	TRBD2	TRBJ2-7	TRBV7-9	TGTGCCAGCAGCTTACGGGAGGGGCGATACGAGCAGTACTTC	CASSLREGRYEQYF
NA	TRBD2	TRBJ2-5	TRBV6-2/TRBV6-3	TGTGTCAGCAGTTATGCGCTAGCGGGAGAAGAGACCCAGTACTTC	CVSSYALAGEETQYF
few	TRBD1	TRBJ2-3	TRBV5-1	TGCGCCAGCAGCTTGGCGGATGGGACAGGGGGCGAAACAGATACGCAGTATTTT	CASSLADGTGGETDTQYF
many	TRBD1	TRBJ1-2	TRBV28	TGTGCCAGCAGGGTAGGGCAGGGGGCGCGTGGCTACACCTTC	CASRVGQGARGYTF
many	TRBD2	TRBJ2-5	TRBV9	TGTGCCAGCAGCGGGGGACTAGCGGGCGGGATCCAAGAGACCCAGTACTTC	CASSGGLAGGIQETQYF
many	TRBD2	TRBJ2-5	TRBV6-5	TGTGCCAGCAGAAGGACTAGCGGGAACTTTGGACAAGAGACCCAGTACTTC	CASRRTSGNFGQETQYF
NA	TRBD1	TRBJ1-1	TRBV9	TGTGCCAGCAGCTCAGGGACAGGGGGTCGCGTTAGTAGCACTGAAGCTTTCTTT	CASSSGTGGRVSSTEAFF
few	TRBD2	TRBJ2-7	TRBV20-1	TGCAGTGCCACAACGTTCGGGGGGAGCTCCTACGAGCAGTACTTC	CSATTFGGSSYEQYF
few	NA	TRBJ1-5	TRBV18	TGTGCCAGCTCACTTGGCGTCTTAGGGCCTCATCAGCCCCAGCATTTT	CASSLGVLGPHQPQHF
many	TRBD2	TRBJ2-7	TRBV29-1	TGCAGCGTTACGGTGGGGCTAGCGGTAAGTCGGTCCTACGAGCAGTACTTC	CSVTVGLAVSRSYEQYF
many	NA	TRBJ2-7	TRBV29-1	TGCAGCGTTGAAGTGCGGGACGACTACGAGCAGTACTTC	CSVEVRDDYEQYF
many	NA	TRBJ1-2	TRBV29-1	TGCAGCGTTGAAGATAGAGGTGCGAAGGCGGGGTATGGCTACACCTTC	CSVEDRGAKAGYGYTF
NA	TRBD1	TRBJ1-2	TRBV7-2	TGTGCCAGCAGCTCCGGGACAGATAACTATGGCTACACCTTC	CASSSGTDNYGYTF
NA	NA	TRBJ2-5	TRBV6-1	TGTGCCAGCAGTGGTAAAGGGAGTTTACAAGAGACCCAGTACTTC	CASSGKGSLQETQYF
many	NA	TRBJ1-5	TRBV28	TGTGCCAGCAGTTTTGGAGGGGCGCGAGATCAGCCCCAGCATTTT	CASSFGGARDQPQHF
many	TRBD1	TRBJ2-5	TRBV7-2	TGTGCCAGCCGGCTTAGGAGTTGGGGACAGGCATCTGAGACCCAGTACTTC	CASRLRSWGQASETQYF
many	NA	TRBJ2-7	TRBV6-1	TGTGCCAGCTGCCAGCACCAGGTCTACGAGCAGTACTTC	CASCQHQVYEQYF
once	NA	TRBJ1-1	TRBV9	TGTGCCAGCAGCGTAGATCAGGGGACCGAAGCTTTCTTT	CASSVDQGTEAFF
many	TRBD1	TRBJ1-2	TRBV19	TGTGCCAGTAGCCTTGCCAGACGGACAGGGGGCGCGTCGGATGGCTACACCTTC	CASSLARRTGGASDGYTF
many	NA	TRBJ2-7	TRBV5-1	TGCGCCAGCAGCTCGTTGGCCGGACAACACTACGAGCAGTACTTC	CASSSLAGQHYEQYF
NA	NA	TRBJ2-7	TRBV28	TGTGCCACCGTGCGGAGCTCCTACGAGCAGTACTTC	CATVRSSYEQYF
many	NA	TRBJ1-2	TRBV28	TGTGCCAGCAGCGAAAGCGCAGGCCTTAAAGGCTACACCTTC	CASSESAGLKGYTF
many	TRBD2	TRBJ2-3	TRBV5-1	TGCGCCAGCAGCTTCTCCCTAGCGGGAGTATCAGATACGCAGTATTTT	CASSFSLAGVSDTQYF